The sequence of this TCR beta chain was determined in a study of OX40 agonist ivuxolimab in advanced cancers. The CDR3 has 14 residues. The germline V gene has CDR1 MDHEN and CDR2 SYDVKM. Trimming cost V 6 bases and J 4 bases; bases outside gene matches: 8. Data came from immunoSEQ multiplex PCR; TCRdb stores just in-frame clones and leaves some out. This table has roughly 56,000 clones, roughly 85% appearing once. The chain combines TRBV28 with TRBJ1-2; 7 nucleotides line up with TRBD1. This clonotype originated in an adult with an advanced solid tumor such as melanoma, head and neck, liver or kidney cancer. This sample comprised CD4+ or CD8+ T cells sorted from blood, obtained in a trial of the OX40 agonist ivuxolimab. CDR3 nucleotides: TGTGCCAGCAGAACACAGGGGCGATCCTATGGCTACACCTTC. Translation gives CASRTQGRSYGYTF.